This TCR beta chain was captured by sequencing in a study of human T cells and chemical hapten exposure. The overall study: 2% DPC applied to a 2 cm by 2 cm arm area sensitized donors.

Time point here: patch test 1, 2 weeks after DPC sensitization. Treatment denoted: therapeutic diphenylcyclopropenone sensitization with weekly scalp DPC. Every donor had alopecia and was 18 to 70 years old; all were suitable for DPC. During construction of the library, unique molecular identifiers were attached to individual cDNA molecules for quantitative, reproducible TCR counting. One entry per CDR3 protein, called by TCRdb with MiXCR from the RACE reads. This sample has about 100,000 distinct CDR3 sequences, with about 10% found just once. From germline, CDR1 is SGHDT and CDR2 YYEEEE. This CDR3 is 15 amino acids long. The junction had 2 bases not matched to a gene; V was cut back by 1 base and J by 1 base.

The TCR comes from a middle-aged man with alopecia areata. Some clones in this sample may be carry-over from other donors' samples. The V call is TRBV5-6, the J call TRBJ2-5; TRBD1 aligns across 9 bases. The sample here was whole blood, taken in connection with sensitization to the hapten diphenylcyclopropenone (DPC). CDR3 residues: CASSLIQGAQETQYF. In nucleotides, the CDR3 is TGTGCCAGCAGCTTGATACAGGGGGCCCAAGAGACCCAGTACTTC. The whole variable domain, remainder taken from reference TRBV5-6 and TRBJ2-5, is DAGVTQSPTHLIKTRGQQVTLRCSPKSGHDTVSWYQQALGQGPQFIFQYYEEEERQRGNFPDRFSGHQFPNYSSELNVNALLLGDSALYLCASSLIQGAQETQYFGPGTRLLVL.